Sequencing of this T cell receptor (beta chain) was carried out in a study of T cell responses to AZD1222 COVID-19 vaccine. For the study at large: Second doses were pooled across both intervals (about 4 or about 12 weeks).

The method was immunoSEQ multiplex PCR; TCRdb's version includes in-frame clones alone and lacks a portion of them. The sample holds 180,000 or so clones, roughly 94% seen once. Comments on this clone: Antigen unknown.

Germline V gene lookup returns CDR1 SGHAT and CDR2 FQNNGV. The CDR3 is 15 amino acids. With 4 bases clipped from V and 5 bases from J, the junction kept 10 bases outside the gene matches. The study's findings and limits: Two doses of AZD1222 preceded a rise in Spike-specific TCR breadth and depth.

This receptor was obtained from an adult in good health. The sample was peripheral blood, taken on day 0 of AZD1222 vaccination. The chain has TRBV11-2 and TRBJ2-7, with 8 bases identical to TRBD1. The CDR3, as DNA: TGTGCCAGCAGCTCCCACAGGGGGAAAATGGACGAGCAGTACTTC. Its protein product is CASSSHRGKMDEQYF.